Listed below are T cell receptor beta chains from one sample, sequenced in a study of blood T cell repertoires in COVID-19. Profiled with immunoSEQ multiplex PCR; TCRdb holds only in-frame clones, not every one. This table has 200,000 to 300,000 clones, 80% to 90% appearing once. The sample consisted of peripheral blood. Every receptor here comes from a woman aged 70-85 years with acute or convalescent COVID-19. The CDR3 runs from the conserved cysteine through the conserved F or W. The order of the fields is D gene, J gene, clone size, V gene, CDR3 DNA, CDR3 protein. D genes are given only for firm matches. Size is stated for part of the rows, as once, few or many counts, or as a class when the clone is expanded.

.	TRBJ1-2	once	TRBV7-9	TGTGCCAGCAGCCAAACAGGGAGCTATGGCTACACCTTC	CASSQTGSYGYTF
.	TRBJ2-3	once	TRBV4-2	TGTGCCAGCAGCCAAGCGGAGGGAGGGGGGGCCCTCACAGATACGCAGTATTTT	CASSQAEGGGALTDTQYF
.	TRBJ1-2	.	TRBV30	TGTGCCTGGATGGACAAGAACTATGGCTACACCTTC	CAWMDKNYGYTF
TRBD1	TRBJ1-5	.	TRBV28	TGTGCCAGCAGCATACCTGGGACAGGGAATCAGCCCCAGCATTTT	CASSIPGTGNQPQHF
.	TRBJ1-1	.	TRBV7-9	TGTGCCAGCAAGAACAGGGCTGAAGCTTTCTTT	CASKNRAEAFF
TRBD2	TRBJ2-2	.	TRBV7-2	TGTGCCAGCAGCCCCCTAGCGGGGGGGCTCACCGGGGAGCTGTTTTTT	CASSPLAGGLTGELFF
.	TRBJ2-5	.	TRBV29-1	TGCAGCGTTGAAGTAAGTTGGGCAGTTCAAGAGACCCAGTACTTC	CSVEVSWAVQETQYF
.	TRBJ1-5	.	TRBV4-2	TGTGCCAGCAGCCAAGAGCCAGATCAGCCCCAGCATTTT	CASSQEPDQPQHF
.	TRBJ1-4	.	TRBV7-9	TGTGCCAGCAGCTTAGTAGAAGCAACTAATGAAAAACTGTTTTTT	CASSLVEATNEKLFF
TRBD1	TRBJ1-3	.	TRBV9	TGTGCCAGCAGCGGGGGGACAGTCCCCTCTGGAAACACCATATATTTT	CASSGGTVPSGNTIYF
.	TRBJ1-1	once	TRBV7-9	TGTGCCAGCAGCTTAGGTTCATCGGGGGACACTGAAGCTTTCTTT	CASSLGSSGDTEAFF
.	TRBJ2-3	.	TRBV19	TGTGCCAGTAGTTCATATAGCGGTGTGACAGATACGCAGTATTTT	CASSSYSGVTDTQYF
TRBD2	TRBJ2-1	once	TRBV5-1	TGCGCCAGCAGCCCACCTAGCGGGGGGATTTACAATGAGCAGTTCTTC	CASSPPSGGIYNEQFF
.	TRBJ1-5	.	TRBV2	TGTGCCAGCAGGACAGCCCCTGCCCAGCCCCAGCATTTT	CASRTAPAQPQHF
TRBD1	TRBJ1-1	.	TRBV6-2/TRBV6-3	TGTGCCAGCAGCTCGACAGGGATGAAGACTGAAGCTTTCTTT	CASSSTGMKTEAFF
TRBD2	TRBJ2-5	.	TRBV24-1	TGTGCCACCAGTGATCCGGGACTAGCGGTAGAGACCCAGTACTTC	CATSDPGLAVETQYF
.	TRBJ2-5	.	TRBV10-3	TGTGCCATCAGTGAGACCGGACGACAGACGGAGACCCAGTACTTC	CAISETGRQTETQYF
.	TRBJ1-4	.	TRBV25-1	TGTGCCAGCAGTGGGACAGTTGAAAAACTGTTTTTT	CASSGTVEKLFF
.	TRBJ1-6	.	TRBV28	TGTGCCAGCAGCCCTCGGGGCTCCTATAATTCACCCCTCCACTTT	CASSPRGSYNSPLHF
TRBD1	TRBJ2-4	.	TRBV5-6	TGTGCCAGCAGTGTTGACGGGACAGGAATAGCCAAAAACATTCAGTACTTC	CASSVDGTGIAKNIQYF
TRBD2	TRBJ2-7	.	TRBV4-2	TGTGCCAGCAGCCAAGAAGGAGTAGCGGGCGACGAGCAGTACTTC	CASSQEGVAGDEQYF
TRBD2	TRBJ2-5	.	TRBV5-1	TGCGCCCGCAGCCCACCCGGGACTAGCGGGGGGGCCGGCCAAGAGACCCAGTACTTC	CARSPPGTSGGAGQETQYF
.	TRBJ2-5	.	TRBV7-8	TGTGCCAGCCGATTCGGGGTTCGGGAGACCCAGTACTTC	CASRFGVRETQYF
.	TRBJ1-2	.	TRBV28	TGTGCCAGCAGTGGCACAGGGTCAGGCTATGGCTACACCTTC	CASSGTGSGYGYTF
.	TRBJ1-4	.	TRBV6-5	TGTGCCAGCGCGGGAAATGAAAAACTGTTTTTT	CASAGNEKLFF
.	TRBJ2-4	.	TRBV5-1	TGCGCCAGCAGTCCGATCGACGGGGGCATTCAGTACTTC	CASSPIDGGIQYF
TRBD2	TRBJ2-7	.	TRBV6-5	TGTGCCAGCAGGCGCCCGGGGGGACTAAGCTACGAGCAGTACTTC	CASRRPGGLSYEQYF
TRBD2	TRBJ2-2	.	TRBV11-2	TGTGCCAGCAGCTTCCTTGGGGGGGGTGAGCTGTTTTTT	CASSFLGGGELFF
.	TRBJ1-3	.	TRBV12-3/TRBV12-4	TGTGCCAGCAGTTTCGTTGGAAACACCATATATTTT	CASSFVGNTIYF
.	TRBJ2-2	.	TRBV2	TGTGCCAGCAACTCCTTACTGAACACCGGGGAGCTGTTTTTT	CASNSLLNTGELFF
TRBD2	TRBJ2-1	.	TRBV7-2	TGTGCCATTACTAGCGGGGGCCCCAGCTCCTACAATGAGCAGTTCTTC	CAITSGGPSSYNEQFF
.	TRBJ2-1	few	TRBV7-2	TGTGCCAGCAGCCCGGAGTTAGGAGTTCGCAATGAGCAGTTCTTC	CASSPELGVRNEQFF
TRBD1	TRBJ2-3	.	TRBV6-5	TGTGCCAGCAGGGCACAGGGGGCGCGGACAGATACGCAGTATTTT	CASRAQGARTDTQYF
.	TRBJ1-6	.	TRBV14	TGTGCCAGCAGCCAAACTGTTCCCAATTCACCCCTCCACTTT	CASSQTVPNSPLHF
.	TRBJ1-4	.	TRBV3-1/TRBV3-2	TGTGCCAGCAGCCAACTCTCAACTAATGAAAAACTGTTTTTT	CASSQLSTNEKLFF
.	TRBJ1-5	.	TRBV6-5	TGTGCCAGCAGTTACTTCACAGGACAGCCCCAGCATTTT	CASSYFTGQPQHF
.	TRBJ2-5	.	TRBV3-1/TRBV3-2	TGTGCCAGCAGCCGTCGGGAGACCCAGTACTTC	CASSRRETQYF
.	TRBJ1-3	.	TRBV9	TGTGCCAGTCACCCGGGAAAGAGCCGAGTATATTTT	CASHPGKSRVYF
TRBD1	TRBJ2-5	once	TRBV4-2	TGTGCCAGCAGCCAAGAGACAGGGGATCAAGGAGAGACCCAGTACTTC	CASSQETGDQGETQYF
.	TRBJ1-1	.	TRBV29-1	TGCAGCGTTGGGCGCAGGGGTGGCCCGGAAGCTTTCTTT	CSVGRRGGPEAFF
TRBD1	TRBJ2-7	few	TRBV7-9	TGTGCCAGCAGCTCTCATTCAGGGGACAGGGGGTACCTCTACGAGCAGTACTTC	CASSSHSGDRGYLYEQYF
.	TRBJ2-5	.	TRBV5-4	TGTGCCAGCAGCTTGGCCGAGGGTTCCGAGACCCAGTACTTC	CASSLAEGSETQYF
TRBD1	TRBJ2-7	.	TRBV10-3	TGTGCCATCAGTGAGAGGACAGGGCCCTACGAGCAGTACTTC	CAISERTGPYEQYF
TRBD1	TRBJ1-5	few	TRBV20-1	TGCAGTGCTAGTTTGGGACAGGGGGGTCAGCCCCAGCATTTT	CSASLGQGGQPQHF
.	TRBJ2-7	.	TRBV5-1	TGCGCCAGCAGCTTGGTAGCCCGGAACTACGAGCAGTACTTC	CASSLVARNYEQYF
TRBD2	TRBJ2-1	few	TRBV7-2	TGTGCCAGCAGCTTAGTAGCGGGGGGAAACAATGAGCAGTTCTTC	CASSLVAGGNNEQFF
TRBD1	TRBJ1-3	.	TRBV19	TGTGCCAGTACCATGACCCCTGAGTGGGGACAGGGCCCAGGAGGAAACACCATATATTTT	CASTMTPEWGQGPGGNTIYF
.	TRBJ2-1	.	TRBV15	TGTGCCACCAGCAGAAAGGAGGGGATCTCCTACAATGAGCAGTTCTTC	CATSRKEGISYNEQFF
.	TRBJ1-3	.	TRBV29-1	TGCAGCGTTGAAATAGGGGGTCGAGGAAACACCATATATTTT	CSVEIGGRGNTIYF
.	TRBJ1-1	few	TRBV21-1	TGTGCCAGCAGCAATTGGAGGGCACTAATGAACACTGAAGCTTTCTTT	CASSNWRALMNTEAFF
.	TRBJ1-3	.	TRBV19	TGTGCCAGAGGGAGGGGCTCAGGAAACACCATATATTTT	CARGRGSGNTIYF
.	TRBJ1-1	.	TRBV20-1	TGCAGTGCTCCCAAGCTCTCTGAAGCTTTCTTT	CSAPKLSEAFF
TRBD2	TRBJ2-5	.	TRBV9	TGTGCCAGCAGCGGGAGACTAGCGGGGGTTCAAGAGACCCAGTACTTC	CASSGRLAGVQETQYF